The source of this T cell receptor beta chain is a study of tumor and adjacent non-tumor tissue in lung cancer. No cell sorting was done before RNA was extracted from the tissue. The library came from three nested PCR rounds adapted from ARM-PCR protocols. TCRdb passed the multiplex PCR reads through MiXCR, listing each CDR3 protein once. The sample has 70,000 to 80,000 distinct CDR3 sequences; just under 75% are singletons. Germline values: CDR1 SGHVS, CDR2 FQNEAQ. The CDR3 spans 18 residues. A note on this clonotype: A junction end diverges from the germline sequence, so it may reflect a read error.

This TCR was sampled from a woman aged 40-49 years with non-small cell lung cancer. The J gene is TRBJ2-3, the V gene TRBV7-8; 12 nucleotides match TRBD2. Sequenced sample: lung tumor tissue. The CDR3 bases are TGTGCGAGCAGCTCAACATATTCGACTAGCGGGGGCGCGCGCACGCAGTATTTT. Translating gives CASSSTYSTSGGARTQYF.